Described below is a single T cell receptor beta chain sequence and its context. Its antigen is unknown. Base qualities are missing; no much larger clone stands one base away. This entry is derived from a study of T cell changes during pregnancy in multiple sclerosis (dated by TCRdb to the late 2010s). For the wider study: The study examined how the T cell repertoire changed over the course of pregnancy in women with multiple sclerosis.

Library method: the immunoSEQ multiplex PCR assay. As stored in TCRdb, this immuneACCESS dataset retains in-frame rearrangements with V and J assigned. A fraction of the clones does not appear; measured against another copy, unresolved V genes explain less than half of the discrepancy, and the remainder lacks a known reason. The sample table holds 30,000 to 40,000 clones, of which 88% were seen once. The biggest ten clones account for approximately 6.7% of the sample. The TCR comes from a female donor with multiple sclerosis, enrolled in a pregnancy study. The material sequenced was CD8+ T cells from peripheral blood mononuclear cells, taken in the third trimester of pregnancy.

The CDR3 corresponds to CASSMGGEAFF. DNA sequence: TGTGCCAGTAGTATGGGAGGGGAGGCTTTCTTT. Rearrangement joined TRBV19 to TRBJ1-1; a weak D assignment points to TRBD1 (5 bases agree). From the cysteine through the phenylalanine, the CDR3 covers 11 amino acids. The kept DNA is CDR3 alone, 33 bases in frame from the first base. The junction shows trimming of 3 bases on V and 11 bases on J, plus 10 bases between the germline ends. From the germline V gene (reference sequence), CDR1 is LNHDA and CDR2 is SQIVND.